The present TCR beta chain was sequenced within a study of blood T cell repertoires in COVID-19. As for the study in general: Researchers got acute and convalescent COVID-19 samples from the United States, Italy and Spain. The cDNA or gDNA used as material had been derived from T cells, B-cell-depleted T cells, or PBMCs.

As originally analysed: The assay estimated nucleated cells by amplifying reference gene primers. Produced via immunoSEQ multiplex PCR; TCRdb's table is partial and in-frame only. V, J and clone size derive from that table, while D and trimming were established from the DNA sequence. The sample consists of about 110,000 clones, 84% of them appearing once. This clone was observed a handful of times. Germline CDR1 reads SGHRS; CDR2 reads YFSETQ. This CDR3 contains 16 residues. V lost 4 bases and J lost 1; bases outside the gene matches: 9. The material sequenced was peripheral blood. The chain is built from TRBV5-1 and TRBJ2-3, with 7 bases identical to TRBD1. This sequence was found in a woman between 55 and 75 years old with acute or convalescent COVID-19. CDR3 bases: TGCGCCAGCAGCGAAACTGACAGGGCGGGCACAGATACGCAGTATTTT. Its protein product is CASSETDRAGTDTQYF.